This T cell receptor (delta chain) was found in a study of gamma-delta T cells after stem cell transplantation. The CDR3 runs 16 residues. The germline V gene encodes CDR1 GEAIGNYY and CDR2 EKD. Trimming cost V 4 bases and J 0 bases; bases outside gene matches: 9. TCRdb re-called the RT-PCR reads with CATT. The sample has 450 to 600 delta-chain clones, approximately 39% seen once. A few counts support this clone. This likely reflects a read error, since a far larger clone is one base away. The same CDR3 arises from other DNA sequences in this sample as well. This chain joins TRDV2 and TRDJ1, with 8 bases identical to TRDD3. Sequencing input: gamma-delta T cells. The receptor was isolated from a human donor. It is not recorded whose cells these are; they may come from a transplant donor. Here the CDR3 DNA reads TGTGCCTGTGATCGTACTGGGGGGACGTACACCGATAAACTCATCTTT. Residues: CACDRTGGTYTDKLIF.